What follows describes a single T cell receptor beta chain. Its antigen is as yet unknown. The data were obtained in a study of circulating and synovial CD4+ cells in juvenile arthritis. Study-level points and caveats: CPL and bulk CD4 samples differed at least tenfold in T cell genomes. Deeper sequencing increased measured overlap with synovial clonotypes. Some such blood samples were as oligoclonal as synovium.

Trimming shortened V by 2 bases and J by 1 base, and 4 bases separated the two germline ends. CDR3 length: 13 amino acids. Germline values: CDR1 SGHRS, CDR2 YFSETQ. Data came from immunoSEQ multiplex PCR; TCRdb stores just in-frame clones and leaves some out. This table has fewer than 35,000 clones, around 95% appearing once. The sequence came from a human donor with juvenile idiopathic arthritis. V usage is TRBV5-1 and J usage is TRBJ1-5, with no clear D. Sequenced sample: CD4+ T cells from blood. The CDR3 is CASSLASNQPQHF. The CDR3 nucleotides are TGCGCCAGCAGCTTAGCCAGCAATCAGCCCCAGCATTTT.